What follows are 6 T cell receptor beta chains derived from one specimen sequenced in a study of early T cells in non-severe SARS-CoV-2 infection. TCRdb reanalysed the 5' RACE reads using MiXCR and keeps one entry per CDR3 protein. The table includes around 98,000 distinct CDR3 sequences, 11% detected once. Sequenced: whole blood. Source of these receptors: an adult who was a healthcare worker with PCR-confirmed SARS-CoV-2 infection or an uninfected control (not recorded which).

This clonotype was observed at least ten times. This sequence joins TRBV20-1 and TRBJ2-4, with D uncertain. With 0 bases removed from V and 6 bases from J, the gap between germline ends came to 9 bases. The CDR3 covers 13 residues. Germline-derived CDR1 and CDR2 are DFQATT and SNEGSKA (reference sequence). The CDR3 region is CSARDPRLNIQYF. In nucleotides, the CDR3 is TGCAGTGCTAGAGATCCCAGGTTAAACATTCAGTACTTC.

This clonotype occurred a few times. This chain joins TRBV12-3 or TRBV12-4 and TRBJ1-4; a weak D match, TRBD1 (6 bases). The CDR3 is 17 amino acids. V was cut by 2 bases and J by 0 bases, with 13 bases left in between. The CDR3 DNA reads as TGTGCCAGCAGTTTACGAGGACAGCGATCAACTAATGAAAAACTGTTTTTT. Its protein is CASSLRGQRSTNEKLFF.

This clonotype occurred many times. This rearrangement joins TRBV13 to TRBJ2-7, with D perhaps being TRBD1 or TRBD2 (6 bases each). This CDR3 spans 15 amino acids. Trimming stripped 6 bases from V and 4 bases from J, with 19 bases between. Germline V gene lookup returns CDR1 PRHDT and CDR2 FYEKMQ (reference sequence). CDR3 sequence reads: CASRLQSGGWYEQYF. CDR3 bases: TGTGCCAGCAGGTTACAATCCGGGGGCTGGTACGAGCAGTACTTC.

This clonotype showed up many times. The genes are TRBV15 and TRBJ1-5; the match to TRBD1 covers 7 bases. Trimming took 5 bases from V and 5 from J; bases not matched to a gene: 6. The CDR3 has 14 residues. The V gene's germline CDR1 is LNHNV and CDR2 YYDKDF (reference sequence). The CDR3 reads CATSLRDSYQPQHF. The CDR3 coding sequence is TGTGCCACCAGCCTCCGGGACAGCTATCAGCCCCAGCATTTT.

CDR3 loop: CASSVQGLSQPQHF. DNA of the CDR3: TGTGCCAGCAGTGTACAGGGATTGAGTCAGCCCCAGCATTTT. V is TRBV12-3 or TRBV12-4 and J is TRBJ1-5; tentatively, D is TRBD1 (6 bases). V lost 5 bases and J 6 bases, leaving 14 bases between the germline ends. The CDR3 consists of 14 residues.

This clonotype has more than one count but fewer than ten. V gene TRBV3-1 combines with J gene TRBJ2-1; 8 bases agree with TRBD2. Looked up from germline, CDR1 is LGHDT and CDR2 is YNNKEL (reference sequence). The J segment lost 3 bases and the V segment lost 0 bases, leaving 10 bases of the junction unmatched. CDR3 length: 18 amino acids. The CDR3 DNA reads TGTGCCAGCAGCCAAGATGGAGGAGCGGGGGCCCTCTACAATGAGCAGTTCTTC. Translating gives CASSQDGGAGALYNEQFF.